Listed below are T cell receptor beta chains from one sample, sequenced in a study of regulatory T cells in long-lasting Graves disease. One entry per CDR3 protein results from TCRdb running MiXCR on the multiplex PCR reads. The sample consists of about 540,000 distinct CDR3 sequences, 13% of them appearing once. The sample was also reused in another study, on T cells in Graves' hyperthyroidism and ophthalmopathy.

The sequences come from peripheral blood mononuclear cells (PBMCs), collected at new diagnosis, from a patient treated with antithyroid drugs. The receptors were gathered from a man aged 30-40 years with Graves disease. The CDR3 runs from the conserved cysteine through the conserved F or W. The order of the fields is clone size, D gene, V gene, J gene, CDR3 protein, CDR3 DNA. D genes are given only for firm matches. Expanded clones are given a class, and other clones once, few, many or no size at all.

size: many; D: -; V: TRBV7-2; J: TRBJ2-1; CDR3: CASSVDPYNEQFF; DNA: TGTGCCAGCAGCGTGGATCCCTACAATGAGCAGTTCTTC
size: many; D: TRBD2; V: TRBV12-3/TRBV12-4; J: TRBJ2-1; CDR3: CATSHSGGDNEQFF; DNA: TGTGCCACTAGTCATTCGGGAGGGGACAATGAGCAGTTCTTC
size: many; D: TRBD2; V: TRBV3-1; J: TRBJ2-4; CDR3: CASSQPGLAEGKSKNIQYF; DNA: TGTGCCAGCAGCCAACCCGGACTAGCGGAGGGCAAGTCCAAAAACATTCAGTACTTC
size: -; D: TRBD1; V: TRBV30; J: TRBJ1-1; CDR3: CAWSRGQGTTEAFF; DNA: TGTGCCTGGAGCCGGGGACAGGGGACCACTGAAGCTTTCTTT
size: -; D: -; V: TRBV27; J: TRBJ2-5; CDR3: CASSLGYGPQETQYF; DNA: TGTGCCAGCAGTTTGGGATACGGGCCGCAAGAGACCCAGTACTTC
size: few; D: -; V: TRBV14; J: TRBJ2-2; CDR3: CASSGGAWYTGELFF; DNA: TGTGCCAGCAGCGGAGGCGCGTGGTACACCGGGGAGCTGTTTTTT
size: -; D: -; V: TRBV19; J: TRBJ1-2; CDR3: CASTDTRHYGYTF; DNA: TGTGCCAGTACGGACACCAGGCACTATGGCTACACCTTC
size: few; D: -; V: TRBV3-1; J: TRBJ1-2; CDR3: CASSQDFVRGSGYTF; DNA: TGTGCCAGCAGCCAAGATTTCGTCAGGGGATCTGGCTACACCTTC
size: few; D: -; V: TRBV20-1; J: TRBJ2-2; CDR3: CSAGAGTANTGELFF; DNA: TGCAGTGCTGGGGCGGGGACAGCAAACACCGGGGAGCTGTTTTTT
size: many; D: -; V: TRBV19; J: TRBJ2-2; CDR3: CATSHFTGELFF; DNA: TGTGCCACCTCACATTTTACCGGGGAGCTGTTTTTT
size: many; D: TRBD2; V: TRBV7-9; J: TRBJ2-7; CDR3: CASSHPAGDNEQYF; DNA: TGTGCCAGCAGTCATCCAGCGGGAGATAACGAGCAGTACTTC
size: -; D: -; V: TRBV10-2; J: TRBJ2-3; CDR3: CASTTEGNTQYF; DNA: TGCGCCAGCACGACAGAGGGAAATACGCAGTATTTT
size: many; D: TRBD1; V: TRBV24-1; J: TRBJ1-2; CDR3: CATSDARTGPGGYTF; DNA: TGTGCCACCAGTGACGCCAGGACAGGGCCAGGGGGCTACACCTTC
size: many; D: TRBD2; V: TRBV25-1; J: TRBJ2-5; CDR3: CASSESFWTSGSQETQYF; DNA: TGTGCCAGCAGTGAATCCTTTTGGACTAGCGGGAGCCAAGAGACCCAGTACTTC
size: many; D: -; V: TRBV27; J: TRBJ1-5; CDR3: CASSFRPPLTGQPQHF; DNA: TGTGCCAGCAGTTTTCGACCGCCGTTGACGGGACAGCCCCAGCATTTT
size: -; D: -; V: TRBV20-1; J: TRBJ2-5; CDR3: CSARKSQETQYF; DNA: TGCAGTGCCCGCAAGTCCCAAGAGACCCAGTACTTC
size: many; D: -; V: TRBV20-1; J: TRBJ2-3; CDR3: CSARDIAFTQYF; DNA: TGCAGTGCTAGAGATATAGCCTTTACGCAGTATTTT
size: few; D: -; V: TRBV19; J: TRBJ2-7; CDR3: CASSEEQYF; DNA: TGTGCCTCCAGCGAGGAGCAGTACTTC
size: many; D: -; V: TRBV10-3; J: TRBJ2-2; CDR3: CAISPTGPNTGELFF; DNA: TGTGCCATCAGCCCGACAGGACCCAACACCGGGGAGCTGTTTTTT
size: many; D: -; V: TRBV18; J: TRBJ1-1; CDR3: CASSPALEWELNTEAFF; DNA: TGTGCCAGCTCACCAGCCCTTGAGTGGGAGTTGAACACTGAAGCTTTCTTT
size: many; D: -; V: TRBV5-4; J: TRBJ1-2; CDR3: CASSPEFVGARGYTF; DNA: TGTGCCAGCAGCCCAGAGTTCGTCGGGGCCCGAGGCTACACCTTC
size: -; D: -; V: TRBV6-9; J: TRBJ2-7; CDR3: CASSYSPGGYLGGEQYF; DNA: TGTGCCAGCAGTTACTCCCCGGGGGGCTATCTCGGAGGAGAGCAGTACTTC
size: many; D: -; V: TRBV2; J: TRBJ2-5; CDR3: CASSRQADETQYF; DNA: TGTGCCAGCTCCCGACAGGCGGACGAGACCCAGTACTTC
size: -; D: TRBD2; V: TRBV19; J: TRBJ2-5; CDR3: CASSQQGGTETQYF; DNA: TGTGCCAGTAGTCAGCAGGGAGGGACGGAGACCCAGTACTTC
size: many; D: TRBD2; V: TRBV30; J: TRBJ2-3; CDR3: CAWSEIAGTNTQYF; DNA: TGTGCCTGGAGTGAAATAGCGGGAACAAATACGCAGTATTTT
size: few; D: -; V: TRBV10-1; J: TRBJ2-2; CDR3: CASSEDARNTGELFF; DNA: TGCGCCAGCAGTGAGGATGCCCGGAACACCGGGGAGCTGTTTTTT
size: many; D: -; V: TRBV9; J: TRBJ1-1; CDR3: CASSVEDLGGESEAFF; DNA: TGTGCCAGCAGCGTAGAGGACCTCGGGGGAGAGTCTGAAGCTTTCTTT
size: -; D: -; V: TRBV12-3/TRBV12-4; J: TRBJ2-6; CDR3: CASSYRALSGANVLTF; DNA: TGTGCCAGCAGTTACAGGGCGCTCTCTGGGGCCAACGTCCTGACTTTC
size: many; D: -; V: TRBV9; J: TRBJ2-7; CDR3: CASSVGSGVGSLYYEQYF; DNA: TGTGCCAGCAGCGTAGGTTCCGGGGTGGGTTCCCTATACTACGAGCAGTACTTC
size: many; D: TRBD2; V: TRBV27; J: TRBJ2-5; CDR3: CASSTSGRARGETQYF; DNA: TGTGCCAGCAGCACTAGCGGGAGGGCCCGCGGAGAGACCCAGTACTTC
size: many; D: -; V: TRBV29-1; J: TRBJ2-1; CDR3: CSVERLNEQFF; DNA: TGCAGCGTTGAGCGTCTCAATGAGCAGTTCTTC
size: -; D: TRBD1; V: TRBV20-1; J: TRBJ1-5; CDR3: CSAREPGTGSNQPQHF; DNA: TGCAGTGCTAGGGAACCCGGGACAGGGAGCAATCAGCCCCAGCATTTT
size: -; D: TRBD1; V: TRBV7-9; J: TRBJ2-6; CDR3: CASIFPLQGTSGANVLTF; DNA: TGTGCCAGCATCTTTCCCCTACAGGGGACCTCTGGGGCCAACGTCCTGACTTTC
size: -; D: TRBD1; V: TRBV27; J: TRBJ1-6; CDR3: CTSSFLGGGNSPLHF; DNA: TGTACCAGCAGTTTCTTAGGGGGCGGTAATTCACCCCTCCACTTT
size: once; D: -; V: TRBV7-9; J: TRBJ1-2; CDR3: CASSLDVTVLRGYTF; DNA: TGTGCCAGCAGCTTAGATGTAACAGTCTTAAGGGGCTACACCTTC